This TCR beta chain comes out of a study of blood T cell repertoires in COVID-19. Study information: PBMCs, B-cell-depleted T cells, or T cells provided the cDNA or gDNA that made up the material.

Trimming at V came to 3 bases and at J to 1 base, leaving 4 bases not matched to a gene. The CDR3 is 15 residues long. Looked up from germline, CDR1 is ENHRY and CDR2 is SYGVKD. Per the original methods: Using reference gene primer amplification, nucleated cell counts were estimated. Here immunoSEQ multiplex PCR was the method, and the copy in TCRdb shows in-frame clones only, minus some. V, J and clone size are taken as reported in that table, and D and trimming were inferred from the DNA itself. The sample has approximately 170,000 clones; under 85% are singletons. Sequencing was done on a sample of peripheral blood. The chain has TRBV10-3 and TRBJ2-3, with 7 bases matching TRBD2. The TCR sequence derives from a woman between 70 and 85 years old with COVID-19, enrolled during active disease. The DNA of the CDR3 is TGTGCCATCAGTGAACACCGGGGGGGCACAGATACGCAGTATTTT. Residues: CAISEHRGGTDTQYF.